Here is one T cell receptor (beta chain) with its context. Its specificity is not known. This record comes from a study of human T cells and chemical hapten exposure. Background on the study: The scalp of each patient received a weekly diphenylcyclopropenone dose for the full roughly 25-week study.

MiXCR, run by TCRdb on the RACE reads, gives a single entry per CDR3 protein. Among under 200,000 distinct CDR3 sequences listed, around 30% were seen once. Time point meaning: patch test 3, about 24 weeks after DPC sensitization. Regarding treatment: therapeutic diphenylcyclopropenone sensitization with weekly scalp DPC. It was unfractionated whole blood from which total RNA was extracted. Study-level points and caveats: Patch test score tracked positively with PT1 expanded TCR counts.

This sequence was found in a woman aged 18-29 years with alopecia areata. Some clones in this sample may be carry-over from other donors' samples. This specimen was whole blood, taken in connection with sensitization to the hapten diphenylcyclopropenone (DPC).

The CDR3, as DNA: TGCGCCAGCAGCTTAGACAGGGGAATGAACATTCAGTACTTC. Translated, it gives CASSLDRGMNIQYF. V is TRBV4-3 and J is TRBJ2-4, with TRBD1 identical over 8 bases. The CDR3 is made up of 14 amino acids. Looked up from germline, CDR1 is LGHNA and CDR2 is YSLEER. Trimming removed 5 bases from V and 7 bases from J; junction bases left unmatched: 7.